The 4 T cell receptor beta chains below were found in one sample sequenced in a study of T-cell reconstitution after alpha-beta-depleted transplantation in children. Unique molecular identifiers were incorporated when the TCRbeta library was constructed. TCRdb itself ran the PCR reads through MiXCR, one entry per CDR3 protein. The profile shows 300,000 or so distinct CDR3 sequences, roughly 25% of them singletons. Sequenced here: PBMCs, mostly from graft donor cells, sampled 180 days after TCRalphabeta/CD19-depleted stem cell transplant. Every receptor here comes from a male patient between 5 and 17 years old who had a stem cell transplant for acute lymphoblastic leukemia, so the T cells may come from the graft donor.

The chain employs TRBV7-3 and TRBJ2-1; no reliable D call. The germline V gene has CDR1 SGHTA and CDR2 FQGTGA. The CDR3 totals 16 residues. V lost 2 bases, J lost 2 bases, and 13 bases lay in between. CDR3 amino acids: CASSLYWTDAYNEQFF. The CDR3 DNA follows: TGTGCCAGCAGCTTATATTGGACGGACGCCTACAATGAGCAGTTCTTC.

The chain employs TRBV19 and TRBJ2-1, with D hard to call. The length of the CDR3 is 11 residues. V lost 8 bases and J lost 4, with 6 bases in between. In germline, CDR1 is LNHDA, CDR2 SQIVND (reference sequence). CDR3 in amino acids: CASVRYNEQFF. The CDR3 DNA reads TGTGCCAGTGTTAGGTACAATGAGCAGTTCTTC.

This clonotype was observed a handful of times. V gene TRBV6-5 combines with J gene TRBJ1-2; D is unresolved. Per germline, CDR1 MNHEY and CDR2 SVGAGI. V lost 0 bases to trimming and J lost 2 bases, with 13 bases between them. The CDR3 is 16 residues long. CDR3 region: CASSYSIPAENYGYTF. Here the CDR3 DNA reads TGTGCCAGCAGTTACTCGATACCTGCAGAGAACTATGGCTACACCTTC.

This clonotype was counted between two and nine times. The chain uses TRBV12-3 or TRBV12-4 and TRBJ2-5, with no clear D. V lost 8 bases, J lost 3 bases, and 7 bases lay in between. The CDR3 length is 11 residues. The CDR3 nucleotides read TGTGCCAGCGGAAGGGAAGAGACCCAGTACTTC. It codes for CASGREETQYF.